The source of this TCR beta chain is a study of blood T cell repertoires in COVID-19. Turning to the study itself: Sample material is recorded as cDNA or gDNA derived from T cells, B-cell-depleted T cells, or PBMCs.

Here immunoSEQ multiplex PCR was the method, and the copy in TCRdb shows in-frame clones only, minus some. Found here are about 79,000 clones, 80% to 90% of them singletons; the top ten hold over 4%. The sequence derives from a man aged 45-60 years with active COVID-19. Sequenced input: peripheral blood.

The CDR3 is CASSLRERATYTDTQYF. The CDR3 DNA sequence: TGTGCCAGCAGCCTCCGTGAGCGCGCGACCTACACAGATACGCAGTATTTT. This chain joins TRBV14 and TRBJ2-3; no reliable D call. V shed 4 bases and J shed 2 bases, with 19 bases lying between them. Germline V gene data show CDR1 as SGHDN and CDR2 as FVKESK. This CDR3 region has 17 residues.